The present T cell receptor beta chain was sequenced within a study of T-cell memory formation after mild COVID-19. Study observations and caveats: That cross-reactive memory joined was suggested by some responding clones appearing in pre-infection memory.

On this clonotype itself: What it recognizes is unknown.

Constant-segment-primed 5'RACE gave TCR alpha and TCR beta cDNA libraries with sample barcodes and UMIs. MiXCR was run by TCRdb on the 5' RACE reads, yielding one entry per CDR3 protein. The sample has 250,000 to 300,000 distinct CDR3 sequences; around 16% are singletons. J gave up 5 bases and V 7 bases, and 9 bases lay outside the gene matches. The CDR3 is 15 residues long. Looked up from germline, CDR1 is SGHTA and CDR2 is FQGNSA. What was sequenced was PBMCs or a T cell subset sorted from them (not recorded which). The V and J genes are TRBV7-2 and TRBJ2-5, with TRBD2 identical over 11 bases. The sequence was obtained from a man aged 18-30 years who had mild COVID-19 (a few samples of this study predate the infection). Cell type and time point are not known. CDR3 DNA sequence: TGTGCCAGCAAAGGAATTAGCGGGGGGGCCGAGACCCAGTACTTC. It translates to CASKGISGGAETQYF.